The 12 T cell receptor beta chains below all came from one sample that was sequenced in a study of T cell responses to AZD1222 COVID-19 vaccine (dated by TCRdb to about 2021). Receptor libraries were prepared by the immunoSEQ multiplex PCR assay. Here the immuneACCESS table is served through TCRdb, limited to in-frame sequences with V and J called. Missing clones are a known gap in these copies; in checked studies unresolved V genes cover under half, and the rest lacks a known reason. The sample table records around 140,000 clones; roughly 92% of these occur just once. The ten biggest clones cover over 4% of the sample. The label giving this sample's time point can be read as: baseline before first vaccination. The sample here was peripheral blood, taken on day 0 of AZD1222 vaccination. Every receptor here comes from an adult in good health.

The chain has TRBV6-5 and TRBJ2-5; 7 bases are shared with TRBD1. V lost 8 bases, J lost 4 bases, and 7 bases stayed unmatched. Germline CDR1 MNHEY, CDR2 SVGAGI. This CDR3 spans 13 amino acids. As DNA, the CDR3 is TGTGCCAGCGGAAGACAGGGTAGAGAGACCCAGTACTTC. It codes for CASGRQGRETQYF.

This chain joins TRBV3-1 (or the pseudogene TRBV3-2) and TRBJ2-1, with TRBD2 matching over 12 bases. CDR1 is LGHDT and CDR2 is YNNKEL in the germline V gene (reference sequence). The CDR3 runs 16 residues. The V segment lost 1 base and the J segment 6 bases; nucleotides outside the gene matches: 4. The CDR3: CASSQGWTSGINEQFF. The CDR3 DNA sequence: TGTGCCAGCAGCCAAGGGTGGACTAGCGGGATCAATGAGCAGTTCTTC.

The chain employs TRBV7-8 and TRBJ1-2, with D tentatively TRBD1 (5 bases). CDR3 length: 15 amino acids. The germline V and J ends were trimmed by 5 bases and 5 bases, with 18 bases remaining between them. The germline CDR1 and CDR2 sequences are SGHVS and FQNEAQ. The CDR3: CASSTRTPMRYGYTF. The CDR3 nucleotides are TGTGCCAGCAGCACCCGGACACCGATGAGATATGGCTACACCTTC.

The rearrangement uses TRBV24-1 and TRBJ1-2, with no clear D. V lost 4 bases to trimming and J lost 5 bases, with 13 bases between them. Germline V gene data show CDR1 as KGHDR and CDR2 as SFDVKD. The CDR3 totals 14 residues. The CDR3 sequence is CATSDSGRPYGYTF. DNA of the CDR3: TGTGCCACCAGTGACTCTGGACGGCCGTATGGCTACACCTTC.

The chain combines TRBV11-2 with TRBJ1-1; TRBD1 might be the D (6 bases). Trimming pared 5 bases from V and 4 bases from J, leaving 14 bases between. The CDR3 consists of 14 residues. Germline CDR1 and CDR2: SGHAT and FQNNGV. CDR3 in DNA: TGTGCCAGCAGCGAGAACCAGGGGACCACTGAAGCTTTCTTT. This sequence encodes CASSENQGTTEAFF.

CDR3 bases: TGTGCCAGCAGCTTGTACCGGCTAACCCAAGAGACCCAGTACTTC. Amino acid sequence: CASSLYRLTQETQYF. The V gene is TRBV5-4, the J gene TRBJ2-5; D gene unclear. V lost 1 base and J lost 1, with 11 bases in between. Germline assignment: CDR1 SGHNT and CDR2 YYREEE (reference sequence). CDR3 length equals 15 residues.

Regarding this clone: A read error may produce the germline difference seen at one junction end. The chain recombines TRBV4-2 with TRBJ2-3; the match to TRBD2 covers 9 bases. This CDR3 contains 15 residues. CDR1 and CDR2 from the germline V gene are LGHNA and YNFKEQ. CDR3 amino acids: CASSLDGTSRDTQYF. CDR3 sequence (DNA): TGTGCCAGCAGCCTTGACGGGACTAGCAGAGATACGCAGTATTTT.

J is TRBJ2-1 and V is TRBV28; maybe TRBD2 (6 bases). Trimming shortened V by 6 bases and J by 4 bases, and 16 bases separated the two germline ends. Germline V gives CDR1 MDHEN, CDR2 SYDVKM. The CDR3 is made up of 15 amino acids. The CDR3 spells CASRHRDLLYNEQFF. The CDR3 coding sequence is TGTGCCAGCAGGCACCGGGACTTATTATACAATGAGCAGTTCTTC.

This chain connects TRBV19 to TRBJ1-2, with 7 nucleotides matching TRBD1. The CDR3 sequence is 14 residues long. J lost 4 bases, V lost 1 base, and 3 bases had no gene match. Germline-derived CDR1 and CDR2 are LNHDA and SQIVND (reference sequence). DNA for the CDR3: TGTGCCAGTAGTATAGTGACAGGGATCTATGGCTACACCTTC. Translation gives CASSIVTGIYGYTF.

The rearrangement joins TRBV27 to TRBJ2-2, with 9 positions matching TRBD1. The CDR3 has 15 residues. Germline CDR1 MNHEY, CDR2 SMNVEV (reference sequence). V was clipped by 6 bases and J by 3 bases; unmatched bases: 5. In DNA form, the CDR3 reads TGTGCCAGCAGCCCGGACAGGGGCGACACCGGGGAGCTGTTTTTT. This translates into CASSPDRGDTGELFF.

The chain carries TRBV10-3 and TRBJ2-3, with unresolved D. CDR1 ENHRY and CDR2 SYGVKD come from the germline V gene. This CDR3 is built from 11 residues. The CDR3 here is CAVSLTDTQYF. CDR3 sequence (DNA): TGTGCTGTAAGCCTCACAGATACGCAGTATTTT.

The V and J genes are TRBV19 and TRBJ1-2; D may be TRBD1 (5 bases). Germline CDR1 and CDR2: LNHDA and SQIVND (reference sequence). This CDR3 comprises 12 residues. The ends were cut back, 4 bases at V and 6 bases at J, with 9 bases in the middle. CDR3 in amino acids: CASSTGTDGYTF. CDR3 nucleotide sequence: TGTGCCAGTAGTACCGGGACGGATGGCTACACCTTC.